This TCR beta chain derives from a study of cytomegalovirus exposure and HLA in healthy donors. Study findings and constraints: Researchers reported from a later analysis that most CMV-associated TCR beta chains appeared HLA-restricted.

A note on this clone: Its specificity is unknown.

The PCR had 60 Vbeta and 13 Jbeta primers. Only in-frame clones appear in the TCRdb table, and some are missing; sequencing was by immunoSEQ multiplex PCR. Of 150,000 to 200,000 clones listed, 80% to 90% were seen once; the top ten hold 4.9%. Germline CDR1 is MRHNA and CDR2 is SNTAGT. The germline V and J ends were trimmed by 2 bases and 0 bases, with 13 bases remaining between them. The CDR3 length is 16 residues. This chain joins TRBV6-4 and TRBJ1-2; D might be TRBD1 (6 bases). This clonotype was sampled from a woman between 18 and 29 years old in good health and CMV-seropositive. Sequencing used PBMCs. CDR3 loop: CASSDVDRPTNYGYTF. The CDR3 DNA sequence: TGTGCCAGCAGTGACGTGGACAGACCGACTAACTATGGCTACACCTTC.